The clone carrying this T cell receptor beta chain was picked up a small number of times. As yet, its antigen is unknown. This entry comes from a study of CD8 T cells in ankylosing spondylitis. A single record per CDR3 protein comes from TCRdb applying MiXCR to the 5' RACE reads. The table has just over 350,000 distinct CDR3 sequences, 20% to 25% seen once. General study results and limits: Those disease-linked clones were CD8+; they were also relatively rare in peripheral blood. Clones linked to disease were reported to show significant enrichment in matched ankylosing spondylitis synovial fluid.

The CDR3 is 14 amino acids. Germline V gene data show CDR1 as MRHNA and CDR2 as SNTAGT. V was shortened by 6 bases and J by 2 bases, with 13 bases between the two germline ends. The sequence derives from a male donor with ankylosing spondylitis or in good health (not recorded which). The J gene is TRBJ1-2, the V gene TRBV6-4; D ambiguous. Source material: blood, either unsorted or a sorted T cell fraction (not recorded which). The CDR3 reads CASSLGDPNYGYTF. CDR3 bases: TGTGCCAGCAGCCTTGGAGACCCAAACTATGGCTACACCTTC.